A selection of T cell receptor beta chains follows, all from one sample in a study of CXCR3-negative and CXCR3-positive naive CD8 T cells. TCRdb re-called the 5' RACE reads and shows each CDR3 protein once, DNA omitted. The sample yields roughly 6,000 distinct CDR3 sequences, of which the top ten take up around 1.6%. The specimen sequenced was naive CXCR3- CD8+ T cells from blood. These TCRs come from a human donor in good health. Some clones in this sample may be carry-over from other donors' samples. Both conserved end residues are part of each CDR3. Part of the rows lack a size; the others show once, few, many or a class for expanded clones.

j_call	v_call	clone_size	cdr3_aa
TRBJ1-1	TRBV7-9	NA	CASSPGTGNEAFF
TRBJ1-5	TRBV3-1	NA	CASSQVLGSDYRSNQPQHF
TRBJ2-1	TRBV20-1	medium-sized	CSVPKWDEQFF
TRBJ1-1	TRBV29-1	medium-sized	CSVELAMNTEAFF
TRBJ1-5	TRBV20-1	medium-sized	CSARDSDSYNQPQHF
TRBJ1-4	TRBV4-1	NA	CASSLRTALPSYGEKLFF
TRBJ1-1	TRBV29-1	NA	CSVGGLRVNTEAFF
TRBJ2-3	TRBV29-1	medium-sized	CSVAGLAGYTDTQYF
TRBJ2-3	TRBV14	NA	CASSQVGTSTDTQYF
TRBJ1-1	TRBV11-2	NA	CASTEPGGEAFF
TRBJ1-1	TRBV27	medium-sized	CASSLGGRTEAFF
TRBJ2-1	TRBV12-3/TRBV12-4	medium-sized	CASTVPGYNEQFF
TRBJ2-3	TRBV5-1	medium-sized	CASSLDSLTDTQYF
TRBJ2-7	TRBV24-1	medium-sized	CATRKPGRRAQEQYF
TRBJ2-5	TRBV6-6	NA	CASSYVWDLQETQYF
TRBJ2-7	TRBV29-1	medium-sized	CSANPGTGDHEQYF
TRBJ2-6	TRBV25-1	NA	CASSEWGTGVSGANVLTF
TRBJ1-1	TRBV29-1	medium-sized	CSVERDSRSEAFF
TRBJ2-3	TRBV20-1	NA	CSAPSTSGNTDTQYF
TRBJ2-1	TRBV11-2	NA	CASRQGAYNEQFF
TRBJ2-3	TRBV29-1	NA	CSVPTSGHTDTQYF
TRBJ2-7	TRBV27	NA	CESSTGTGRTYKQYF
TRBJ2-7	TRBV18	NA	CASSPPLSYEQYF
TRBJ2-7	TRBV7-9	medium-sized	CASSLEGVTYEQYF
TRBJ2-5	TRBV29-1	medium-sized	CSVEQEVQETQYF
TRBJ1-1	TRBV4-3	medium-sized	CASSHGDYNTEAFF
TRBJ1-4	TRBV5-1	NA	CASSRAGDEKLFF
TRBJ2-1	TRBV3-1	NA	CASSQVELDNEQFF
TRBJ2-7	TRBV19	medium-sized	CASIGETYEQYF
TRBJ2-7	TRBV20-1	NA	CSASLDLDSYEQYF
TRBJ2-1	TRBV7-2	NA	CASSLGVEGNEQFF
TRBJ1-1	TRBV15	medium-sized	CATSRGRLNRNTEAFF
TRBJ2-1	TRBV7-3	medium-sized	CASKPMGEWDEQFF
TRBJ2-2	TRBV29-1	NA	CSVGRVGAGELFF
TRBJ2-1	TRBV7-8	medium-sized	CASSLELAGGPTSRNEQFF
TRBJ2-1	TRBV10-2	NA	CASSLGQDPYNEQFF
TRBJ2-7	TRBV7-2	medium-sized	CASSPPGAWSSYEQYF
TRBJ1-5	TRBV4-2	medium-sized	CASSQEEGYSNQPQHF
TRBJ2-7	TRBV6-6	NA	CASCPHVEAGEQYF
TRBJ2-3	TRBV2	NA	CASSVSTSGVIHPSSTDTQYF
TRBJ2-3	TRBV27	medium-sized	CASSTWDRGTDTQYF
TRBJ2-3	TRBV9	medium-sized	CASSGRDTQYF
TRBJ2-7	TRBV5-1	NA	CASSWPPGQSYEQYF
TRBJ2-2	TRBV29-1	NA	CSVEVVGAANTGELFF
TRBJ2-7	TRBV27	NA	CASSLRGLVYEQYF
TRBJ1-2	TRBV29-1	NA	CSYRTGDYGYTF
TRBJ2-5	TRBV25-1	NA	CASSEFFVRGQETQYF
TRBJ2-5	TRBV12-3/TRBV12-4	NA	CASSHITGRETQYF
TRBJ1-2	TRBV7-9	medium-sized	CASSGTGTDLFYGYTF
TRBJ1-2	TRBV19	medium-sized	CASTPIDAYYGYTF